This entry lists 14 T cell receptor beta chains sequenced from one sample in a study of blood T cell repertoires in COVID-19. Clones were read by immunoSEQ multiplex PCR, and TCRdb kept only the in-frame ones, dropping some. The sample contains approximately 20,000 clones, approximately 85% of which appear only once. Sequenced material: peripheral blood. The receptor source for this set is a man older than 75 with acute or convalescent COVID-19.

The chain links TRBV2 to TRBJ2-3; a weak D match, TRBD1 (6 bases). V lost 4 bases, J lost 6 bases, and 11 bases lay in between. CDR3 length: 13 amino acids. Per germline, CDR1 SNHLY and CDR2 FYNNEI. The CDR3 DNA sequence: TGTGCCAGCAGTGGGGGGCGAGACGATACGCAGTATTTT. As protein: CASSGGRDDTQYF.

The gene calls are TRBV6-5 and TRBJ1-1; D gene unclear. CDR3 size: 13 residues. V gave up 4 bases and J gave up 7 bases, with 13 bases separating them. Germline CDR1 and CDR2: MNHEY and SVGAGI. The CDR3 protein is CASSSHMGLEAFF. The CDR3, as DNA: TGTGCCAGCAGTTCCCATATGGGCCTTGAAGCTTTCTTT.

The chain carries TRBV5-5 and TRBJ1-2; tentative D call: TRBD1 (6 bases). The germline V and J ends were trimmed by 4 bases and 7 bases, with 17 bases remaining between them. CDR3 length: 14 amino acids. Germline V gene lookup returns CDR1 SGHKS and CDR2 YYEKEE (reference sequence). The CDR3 here is CASSRQQGPRGYTF. DNA of the CDR3: TGTGCCAGCAGCCGCCAACAGGGCCCCCGTGGCTACACCTTC. Full variable domain (remainder filled in from reference TRBV5-5 and TRBJ1-2): DAGVTQSPTHLIKTRGQQVTLRCSPISGHKSVSWYQQVLGQGPQFIFQYYEKEERGRGNFPDRFSARQFPNYSSELNVNALLLGDSALYLCASSRQQGPRGYTFGSGTRLTVV.

The rearrangement links TRBV29-1 to TRBJ2-5; 11 bases align to TRBD2. Per the germline V gene, CDR1 is SQVTM and CDR2 is ANQGSEA. The CDR3 contains 15 residues. J gave up 5 bases and V 2 bases, and 7 bases lay outside the gene matches. CDR3 protein: CSVELLAGGRETQYF. The DNA of the CDR3 is TGCAGCGTTGAATTGCTAGCGGGGGGCCGGGAGACCCAGTACTTC.

This clone was seen once. The chain is built from TRBV7-9 and TRBJ2-7; D not resolved. The V gene lost 5 bases and the J gene lost 3 bases, with 14 bases spanning the gap. From germline, CDR1 is SEHNR and CDR2 FQNEAQ (reference sequence). The CDR3 has 14 residues. As DNA, the CDR3 is TGTGCCAGCAGCCCTACAGACCTCTTCTACGAGCAGTACTTC. As protein: CASSPTDLFYEQYF.

The chain uses TRBV5-1 and TRBJ1-2; D is perhaps TRBD1 (6 bases). This CDR3 contains 11 residues. Germline CDR1 is SGHRS and CDR2 is YFSETQ. Trimming removed 4 bases from V and 6 bases from J, with 7 bases in between. Here the CDR3 DNA reads TGCGCCAGCAGCGCAGGGGATGGCTACACCTTC. This encodes CASSAGDGYTF.

This chain links TRBV11-2 with TRBJ1-1; the D is unclear. The CDR3 has 13 residues. Per germline, CDR1 SGHAT and CDR2 FQNNGV. V was clipped by 2 bases and J by 4 bases, with 8 bases between them. The CDR3 loop reads CASSLIQLTEAFF. In nucleotides, the CDR3 is TGTGCCAGCAGCTTAATTCAACTCACTGAAGCTTTCTTT.

The V gene is TRBV7-9, the J gene TRBJ2-2, with TRBD2 matching over 12 bases. V was pared by 3 bases and J by 7 bases, with 3 bases of the junction left unmatched. Germline V CDR1 and CDR2: SEHNR, FQNEAQ (reference sequence). The CDR3 runs 15 residues. This chain's CDR3 is CASSFLAGGLGELFF. DNA of the CDR3: TGTGCCAGCAGCTTCCTAGCGGGGGGGCTCGGGGAGCTGTTTTTT.

A few counts support this clone. The genes are TRBV5-1 and TRBJ1-1; possible D gene TRBD1, 5 bases. In germline, CDR1 is SGHRS, CDR2 YFSETQ. Trimming shortened V by 2 bases and J by 6 bases, and 14 bases separated the two germline ends. The CDR3 runs 14 residues. CDR3 DNA: TGCGCCAGCAGCTTATCTCGACAGCCCGCTGAAGCTTTCTTT. This sequence encodes CASSLSRQPAEAFF.

This chain connects TRBV4-2 to TRBJ2-1, with D possibly matching TRBD2 (6 bases). V was trimmed by 0 bases and J by 6 bases, leaving 15 bases between them. The CDR3 extends over 16 amino acids. In germline, CDR1 is LGHNA, CDR2 YNFKEQ. The CDR3 bases are TGTGCCAGCAGCCAAGAGCCCGGGACTGCCGGCAATGAGCAGTTCTTC. It specifies CASSQEPGTAGNEQFF.

This clone was seen a single time. V is TRBV4-1 and J is TRBJ2-1; D gene ambiguous. Germline CDR1 MGHRA, CDR2 YSYEKL. Trimming left V 0 bases short and J 10 bases short, with 13 bases between. The CDR3 is 14 residues long. CDR3 in amino acids: CASSQEGSSKEQFF. The CDR3 DNA is TGCGCCAGCAGCCAAGAGGGCAGTTCAAAGGAGCAGTTCTTC.

The J gene is TRBJ2-2, the V gene TRBV7-7; 8 bases map to TRBD2. CDR1 is SSHAT, CDR2 FNYEAQ, per germline (reference sequence). The CDR3 covers 15 residues. Losses at the gene ends were 5 bases for V and 7 bases for J; bases not matched to a gene: 9. Written as DNA, the CDR3 is TGTGCCAGCAGCCCCGCGCGCGGGGGGATCGGGGAGCTGTTTTTT. Amino acid sequence: CASSPARGGIGELFF.

The CDR3 region has the DNA TGTGCCAGCAGCCAAGCGGGACTAGCGTCTATGAATGAGCAGTTCTTC. Protein sequence: CASSQAGLASMNEQFF. The chain recombines TRBV4-2 with TRBJ2-1, with TRBD2 matching 10 bases. The CDR3 has 16 residues. J lost 7 bases, V lost 1 base, and 7 bases had no gene match. Germline CDR1 LGHNA, CDR2 YNFKEQ.

V is TRBV4-1 and J is TRBJ2-7, with 7 nucleotides matching TRBD2. CDR1 and CDR2 (germline): MGHRA, YSYEKL. V was clipped by 1 base and J by 4 bases; unmatched bases: 4. The CDR3 has 14 residues. CDR3: CASSQGGGGYEQYF. Written as DNA, the CDR3 is TGCGCCAGCAGCCAAGGGGGGGGAGGTTACGAGCAGTACTTC.